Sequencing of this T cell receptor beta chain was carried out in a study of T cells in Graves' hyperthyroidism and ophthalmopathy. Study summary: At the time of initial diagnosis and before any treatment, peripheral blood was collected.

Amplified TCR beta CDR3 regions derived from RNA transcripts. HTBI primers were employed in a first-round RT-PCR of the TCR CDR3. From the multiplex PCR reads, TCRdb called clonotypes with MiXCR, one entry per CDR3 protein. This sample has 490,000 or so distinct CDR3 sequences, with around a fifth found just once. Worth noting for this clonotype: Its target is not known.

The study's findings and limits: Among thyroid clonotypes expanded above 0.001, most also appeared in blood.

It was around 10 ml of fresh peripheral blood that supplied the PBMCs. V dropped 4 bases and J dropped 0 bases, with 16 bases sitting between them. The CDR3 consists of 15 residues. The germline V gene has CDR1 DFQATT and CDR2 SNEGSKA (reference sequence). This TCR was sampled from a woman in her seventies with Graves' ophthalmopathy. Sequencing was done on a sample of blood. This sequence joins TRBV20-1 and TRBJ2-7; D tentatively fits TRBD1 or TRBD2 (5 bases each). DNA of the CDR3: TGCAGTGCTATCGAGGGCAGACAGTTCTCCTACGAGCAGTACTTC. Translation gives CSAIEGRQFSYEQYF.